One sample yielded the 7 T cell receptor beta chains listed below, sequenced in a study of T cell responses to AZD1222 COVID-19 vaccine. Sequencing used immunoSEQ multiplex PCR; TCRdb keeps in-frame clones, though not all of them. The repertoire holds roughly 130,000 clones, with 75% to 90% as singletons. The material was peripheral blood, obtained on day 0 of AZD1222 vaccination. The source of these receptors is an adult in good health.

The chain couples TRBV7-9 to TRBJ2-5, with 7 nucleotides matching TRBD1. Per the germline V gene, CDR1 is SEHNR and CDR2 is FQNEAQ (reference sequence). The CDR3 totals 14 residues. J was trimmed by 6 bases and V by 3 bases; bases with no gene match: 7. This CDR3 is CASSLGTAQKTQYF. In nucleotides, the CDR3 is TGTGCCAGCAGCTTGGGGACAGCACAAAAGACCCAGTACTTC.

The chain recombines TRBV11-2 with TRBJ2-6; D remains ambiguous. Trimming left V 5 bases short and J 0 bases short, with 17 bases between. CDR3 length equals 18 residues. CDR1 SGHAT and CDR2 FQNNGV come from the germline V gene. The CDR3 region is CASSDLYRALSGANVLTF. The CDR3, as DNA: TGTGCCAGCAGCGATCTCTACCGGGCCCTCTCTGGGGCCAACGTCCTGACTTTC. The variable domain in full, with the rest retrieved from reference TRBV11-2 and TRBJ2-6, is EAGVAQSPRYKIIEKRQSVAFWCNPISGHATLYWYQQILGQGPKLLIQFQNNGVVDDSQLPKDRFSAERLKGVDSTLKIQPAKLEDSAVYLCASSDLYRALSGANVLTFGAGSRLTVL.

The chain combines TRBV5-1 with TRBJ2-6; D unresolved. Trimming removed 2 bases at V and 0 bases at J, with 3 bases between. This CDR3 region has 14 residues. CDR1 is SGHRS, CDR2 YFSETQ, per germline. CDR3 sequence: CASSFTSGANVLTF. The CDR3 DNA sequence: TGCGCCAGCAGCTTTACCTCTGGGGCCAACGTCCTGACTTTC.

The chain is built from TRBV18 and TRBJ1-5; D possibly corresponds to TRBD1 (6 bases). The CDR3 has 15 amino acids. From germline, CDR1 is KGHSH and CDR2 LQKENI. V lost 2 bases and J lost 3, with 11 bases in between. CDR3 sequence: CASSPGGAVNQPQHF. The CDR3 region has the DNA TGTGCCAGCTCACCAGGGGGGGCAGTCAATCAGCCCCAGCATTTT.

This chain links TRBV7-8 with TRBJ2-1; D tentatively fits TRBD1 or TRBD2 (6 bases each). CDR3 size: 12 residues. With 4 bases removed from V and 9 bases from J, the gap between germline ends came to 10 bases. Germline V lookup: CDR1 SGHVS, CDR2 FQNEAQ. The CDR3 reads CASSWTAGEQFF. The CDR3 DNA sequence: TGTGCCAGCAGCTGGACAGCGGGTGAGCAGTTCTTC.

V and J are TRBV5-1 and TRBJ2-2; 8 bases are a match to TRBD2. With 0 bases clipped from V and 2 bases from J, the junction kept 3 bases outside the gene matches. The germline V gene encodes CDR1 SGHRS and CDR2 YFSETQ. The length of the CDR3 is 16 residues. The CDR3 is CASSLEAGVNTGELFF. The CDR3 DNA reads TGCGCCAGCAGCTTGGAAGCGGGGGTTAACACCGGGGAGCTGTTTTTT.

The chain joins TRBV7-2 to TRBJ1-1; D gene unclear. The germline gives CDR1 SGHTA, CDR2 FQGNSA. This CDR3 contains 13 residues. V lost 1 base, J lost 6 bases, and 9 bases lay in between. CDR3 protein: CASSLGVGAEAFF. The CDR3 DNA follows: TGTGCCAGCAGCTTAGGAGTAGGTGCTGAAGCTTTCTTT.